This TCR beta chain comes out of a study of beta chain features in type 1 diabetes. Study-wide results and caveats: TCRB CDR3 length was moderately but significantly reduced in all four CD4+ subsets of Type 1 diabetes patients.

CDR1 MGHRA and CDR2 YSYEKL come from the germline V gene. The CDR3 length is 14 residues. The germline V and J ends were trimmed by 7 bases and 0 bases, with 12 bases remaining between them. Turning to this clone: Antigen specificity is unknown.

Isolated RNA was reverse transcribed in full, so expressed TCRB transcripts were sequenced. Some clones are missing from TCRdb's copy, which holds only in-frame ones; the method was immunoSEQ multiplex PCR. The table includes hundreds of thousands of clones, around 15% detected once. The sequenced sample was naive CD4+ T cells from blood. The receptor's source is a young man with type 1 diabetes. The gene calls are TRBV4-1 and TRBJ1-1, with a weak D call TRBD1 (5 bases). The CDR3 protein is CASTRGTVNTEAFF. In DNA form, the CDR3 reads TGCGCCAGCACCCGAGGGACGGTGAACACTGAAGCTTTCTTT.